The rows below give T cell receptor beta chains drawn from one sample of a study of OX40 agonist ivuxolimab in advanced cancers. The table came from immunoSEQ multiplex PCR; TCRdb's copy has only in-frame clones and leaves some out. The data hold over 55,000 clones, with 84% observed a single time. The sample in question was CD4+ or CD8+ T cells sorted from blood, obtained in a trial of the OX40 agonist ivuxolimab. These receptors came from an adult with an advanced solid tumor such as melanoma, head and neck, liver or kidney cancer. Each CDR3 is given with its conserved first and last residue. D genes are given only for firm matches. Expanded clones are given a class, and other clones once, few, many or no size at all.

clone size	J gene	D gene	V gene	CDR3 DNA	CDR3 protein
-	TRBJ1-1	-	TRBV11-2	TGTGCCAGCAGCTTAGATGCCTTCCCTGAAGCTTTCTTT	CASSLDAFPEAFF
-	TRBJ2-3	-	TRBV11-2	TGTGCCAGCAGCTTAGGGGCGGGTCTTACGCAGTATTTT	CASSLGAGLTQYF
-	TRBJ2-1	TRBD2	TRBV10-2	TGCGCCAGCCGAAGGACTAGCGGGGGGGAGCAGTTCTTC	CASRRTSGGEQFF
-	TRBJ2-3	-	TRBV11-2	TGTGCCAGCAGCTTACCGGACGGAACAGATACGCAGTATTTT	CASSLPDGTDTQYF
-	TRBJ2-3	-	TRBV30	TGTGCCTGGAGTGATGGACTTCCCGGGGCAGATACGCAGTATTTT	CAWSDGLPGADTQYF
-	TRBJ1-2	-	TRBV14	TGTGCCAGCAGCCAATCCCCGGACTATGGCTACACCTTC	CASSQSPDYGYTF
-	TRBJ2-7	TRBD2	TRBV7-2	TGTGCCAGCAGCTTAGGAGGGACTAGCGGAACCTACGAGCAGTACTTC	CASSLGGTSGTYEQYF
-	TRBJ1-1	-	TRBV7-9	TGTGCCAGCAGCTTAGGAGAACGTGGGGGCACTGAAGCTTTCTTT	CASSLGERGGTEAFF
-	TRBJ1-3	TRBD1	TRBV7-9	TGTGCCAGCAGGGCCGGGACAGCTTTATCTGGAAACACCATATATTTT	CASRAGTALSGNTIYF
-	TRBJ2-7	-	TRBV6-6	TGTGCCAGCAGTTACTACGGGCAGGGGTACGAGCAGTACTTC	CASSYYGQGYEQYF
-	TRBJ1-6	TRBD1	TRBV6-1	TGTGCCAGCAGTACCGACAGGGATTCACCCCTCCACTTT	CASSTDRDSPLHF
-	TRBJ1-6	TRBD1	TRBV9	TGTGCCAGCAGCTTGGGACAGGTTAATAATTCACCCCTCCACTTT	CASSLGQVNNSPLHF
-	TRBJ2-7	-	TRBV4-2	TGTGCCAGCAGCCAAGGTAGGCCCGCCTACGAGCAGTACTTC	CASSQGRPAYEQYF
-	TRBJ2-7	TRBD2	TRBV4-2	TGTGCCAGCAGCCAAGATAAACTACCCGGGACTAGCTCTACCCTTGGCTACGAGCAGTACTTC	CASSQDKLPGTSSTLGYEQYF
-	TRBJ1-5	-	TRBV2	TGTGCCAGCAGTGAGTTTTTGGGGGGGACCGTACGTCAGCCCCAGCATTTT	CASSEFLGGTVRQPQHF
-	TRBJ1-5	-	TRBV7-2	TGTGCCAGCAGCTTAGCCAGCAATCAGCCCCAGCATTTT	CASSLASNQPQHF
-	TRBJ2-7	-	TRBV28	TGTGCCAGCAGTCTCCGGGCCCCGTTTTACGAGCAGTACTTC	CASSLRAPFYEQYF
-	TRBJ2-3	-	TRBV5-4	TGTGCCAGCTCCTCCGGGAATACGCAGTATTTT	CASSSGNTQYF
once	TRBJ2-7	-	TRBV11-2	TGTGCCAGCAGCCGGGTGAATACGGAGGTCTACGAGCAGTACTTC	CASSRVNTEVYEQYF
-	TRBJ1-5	-	TRBV4-1	TGCGCCAGCAGCCAAGAACAGGATAATCAGCCCCAGCATTTT	CASSQEQDNQPQHF